These T cell receptor beta chains were read from a single sample in a study of Graves' ophthalmopathy and Graves' hyperthyroidism. Using its own MiXCR run on the multiplex PCR reads, TCRdb lists one record per CDR3 protein. The sample has some 400,000 distinct CDR3 sequences; around 20% are singletons. The sample consisted of peripheral blood. The receptors were sampled from a young woman with Graves' ophthalmopathy. The CDR3 runs from the conserved cysteine through the conserved F or W. A D gene is named only where the DNA matches it firmly. Not all rows give a size; the values are once, few, many and, for expanded clones, a class.

clone size: many; CDR3 length: 14; D gene: TRBD1; V gene: TRBV6-5; J gene: TRBJ2-2; CDR3 protein: CASSLGQGVGELFF; CDR3 DNA: TGTGCCAGCAGTTTGGGACAGGGGGTCGGGGAGCTGTTTTTT
clone size: few; CDR3 length: 11; D gene: .; V gene: TRBV30; J gene: TRBJ2-7; CDR3 protein: CAWSVIGEQYF; CDR3 DNA: TGTGCCTGGAGTGTAATTGGCGAGCAGTACTTC
clone size: many; CDR3 length: 18; D gene: .; V gene: TRBV4-2; J gene: TRBJ1-3; CDR3 protein: CASSQLPSDRYSGNTIYF; CDR3 DNA: TGTGCCAGCAGCCAACTCCCTTCGGACCGCTACTCTGGAAACACCATATATTTT
clone size: many; CDR3 length: 17; D gene: .; V gene: TRBV14; J gene: TRBJ1-1; CDR3 protein: CASSQLGENTLNTEAFF; CDR3 DNA: TGTGCCAGCAGCCAGTTGGGTGAGAACACCTTGAACACTGAAGCTTTCTTT
clone size: .; CDR3 length: 15; D gene: TRBD1; V gene: TRBV20-1; J gene: TRBJ2-7; CDR3 protein: CSTAPRQGAVYEQYF; CDR3 DNA: TGCAGTACAGCTCCGAGACAGGGGGCGGTCTACGAGCAGTACTTC
clone size: .; CDR3 length: 11; D gene: .; V gene: TRBV2; J gene: TRBJ1-1; CDR3 protein: CASRGNTKAFF; CDR3 DNA: TGTGCCAGCAGGGGAAACACTAAAGCTTTCTTT
clone size: .; CDR3 length: 13; D gene: .; V gene: TRBV6-2/TRBV6-3; J gene: TRBJ1-5; CDR3 protein: CASSYFGGQPQHF; CDR3 DNA: TGTGCCAGCAGTTACTTTGGGGGCCAGCCCCAGCATTTT
clone size: many; CDR3 length: 15; D gene: .; V gene: TRBV4-1; J gene: TRBJ2-7; CDR3 protein: CASSQPRQSSYEQYF; CDR3 DNA: TGCGCCAGCAGCCAACCCAGACAGAGCTCCTACGAGCAGTACTTC
clone size: many; CDR3 length: 20; D gene: .; V gene: TRBV6-6; J gene: TRBJ1-1; CDR3 protein: CASSYKAVQIPPILNTEAFF; CDR3 DNA: TGTGCCAGCAGTTACAAGGCGGTACAGATTCCGCCTATTTTGAACACTGAAGCTTTCTTT
clone size: .; CDR3 length: 15; D gene: .; V gene: TRBV28; J gene: TRBJ1-6; CDR3 protein: CASSPPLGSHSPLHF; CDR3 DNA: TGTGCCAGCAGTCCGCCGTTGGGTTCCCATTCACCCCTCCACTTT
clone size: many; CDR3 length: 16; D gene: TRBD2; V gene: TRBV6-2/TRBV6-3; J gene: TRBJ2-5; CDR3 protein: CASTPLRGGPQETQYF; CDR3 DNA: TGTGCCAGCACCCCTTTACGGGGGGGCCCCCAAGAGACCCAGTACTTC
clone size: few; CDR3 length: 16; D gene: TRBD1; V gene: TRBV12-3/TRBV12-4; J gene: TRBJ1-1; CDR3 protein: CASSSPTRTGGGEAFF; CDR3 DNA: TGTGCCAGCAGTTCCCCTACCAGGACAGGGGGCGGTGAAGCTTTCTTT
clone size: many; CDR3 length: 16; D gene: TRBD1; V gene: TRBV5-1; J gene: TRBJ2-7; CDR3 protein: CASSPGQGQRSYEQYF; CDR3 DNA: TGCGCCAGCAGCCCCGGACAGGGCCAGAGGTCCTACGAGCAGTACTTC
clone size: many; CDR3 length: 11; D gene: .; V gene: TRBV2; J gene: TRBJ1-2; CDR3 protein: CASSDYGGLNF; CDR3 DNA: TGTGCCAGCAGTGACTACGGGGGTTTAAACTTC
clone size: once; CDR3 length: 17; D gene: TRBD2; V gene: TRBV3-1; J gene: TRBJ2-6; CDR3 protein: CASSPGLAGSGANVLTF; CDR3 DNA: TGTGCCAGCAGCCCCGGACTAGCGGGATCTGGGGCCAACGTCCTGACTTTC
clone size: many; CDR3 length: 12; D gene: .; V gene: TRBV7-8; J gene: TRBJ1-1; CDR3 protein: CASSLAPAEAFF; CDR3 DNA: TGTGCCAGCAGCTTAGCGCCAGCTGAAGCTTTCTTT
clone size: .; CDR3 length: 14; D gene: TRBD1; V gene: TRBV20-1; J gene: TRBJ2-4; CDR3 protein: CSARDLGGRNIQYF; CDR3 DNA: TGCAGTGCTAGAGATTTAGGGGGCAGAAACATTCAGTACTTC
clone size: few; CDR3 length: 13; D gene: TRBD1; V gene: TRBV19; J gene: TRBJ2-5; CDR3 protein: CASSIVRGETQYF; CDR3 DNA: TGTGCCAGTAGTATCGTCAGGGGGGAGACCCAGTACTTC
clone size: many; CDR3 length: 17; D gene: TRBD1; V gene: TRBV20-1; J gene: TRBJ1-5; CDR3 protein: CSARAGGPSYYNQPQHF; CDR3 DNA: TGCAGTGCTAGGGCAGGGGGCCCCTCTTACTACAATCAGCCCCAGCATTTT
clone size: .; CDR3 length: 16; D gene: .; V gene: TRBV6-5; J gene: TRBJ1-5; CDR3 protein: CASSYPENRAWEPQHF; CDR3 DNA: TGTGCCAGCAGTTACCCCGAAAACAGGGCGTGGGAGCCCCAGCATTTT
clone size: many; CDR3 length: 15; D gene: .; V gene: TRBV14; J gene: TRBJ1-1; CDR3 protein: CASSQEPGVSTEAFF; CDR3 DNA: TGTGCCAGCAGCCAAGAACCGGGAGTAAGCACTGAAGCCTTCTTT
clone size: .; CDR3 length: 14; D gene: .; V gene: TRBV6-2/TRBV6-3; J gene: TRBJ1-2; CDR3 protein: CASSYPASNYGYTF; CDR3 DNA: TGTGCCAGCAGTTACCCAGCCTCTAACTATGGCTACACCTTC
clone size: many; CDR3 length: 14; D gene: .; V gene: TRBV7-2; J gene: TRBJ1-5; CDR3 protein: CASSPAQGNQPQHF; CDR3 DNA: TGTGCCAGCAGCCCCGCCCAAGGGAATCAGCCCCAGCATTTT
clone size: .; CDR3 length: 16; D gene: .; V gene: TRBV11-1; J gene: TRBJ2-7; CDR3 protein: CASSLGGLASSYEQYF; CDR3 DNA: TGTGCCAGCAGCTTAGGCGGCCTTGCTAGCTCTTACGAGCAGTACTTC
clone size: many; CDR3 length: 15; D gene: TRBD1; V gene: TRBV7-2; J gene: TRBJ2-2; CDR3 protein: CASSLGQPPAGELFF; CDR3 DNA: TGTGCCAGCAGCTTGGGACAGCCTCCGGCCGGGGAGCTGTTTTTT
clone size: .; CDR3 length: 21; D gene: TRBD1; V gene: TRBV28; J gene: TRBJ1-5; CDR3 protein: CASSLVAGGESIAAMHQPQHF; CDR3 DNA: TGTGCCAGCAGTTTAGTAGCAGGGGGAGAAAGTATAGCAGCGATGCATCAGCCCCAGCATTTT
clone size: few; CDR3 length: 16; D gene: .; V gene: TRBV3-1; J gene: TRBJ2-5; CDR3 protein: CASSQDPRGFQETQYF; CDR3 DNA: TGTGCCAGCAGCCAAGATCCTAGGGGGTTCCAAGAGACCCAGTACTTC
clone size: many; CDR3 length: 15; D gene: .; V gene: TRBV12-3/TRBV12-4; J gene: TRBJ2-7; CDR3 protein: CASSLARLTDYEQYF; CDR3 DNA: TGTGCCAGCAGTCTGGCGCGGCTCACTGACTACGAGCAGTACTTC
clone size: many; CDR3 length: 13; D gene: .; V gene: TRBV7-2; J gene: TRBJ1-1; CDR3 protein: CASRISGGSEAFF; CDR3 DNA: TGTGCCAGCAGGATCAGTGGGGGATCTGAAGCTTTCTTT
clone size: many; CDR3 length: 14; D gene: .; V gene: TRBV7-9; J gene: TRBJ2-5; CDR3 protein: CASSGQMYQETQYF; CDR3 DNA: TGTGCCAGCAGCGGACAGATGTACCAAGAGACCCAGTACTTC
clone size: many; CDR3 length: 14; D gene: .; V gene: TRBV7-9; J gene: TRBJ2-2; CDR3 protein: CASSLEGWAGELFF; CDR3 DNA: TGTGCCAGCAGCTTAGAAGGTTGGGCCGGGGAGCTGTTTTTT
clone size: many; CDR3 length: 15; D gene: .; V gene: TRBV12-3/TRBV12-4; J gene: TRBJ1-1; CDR3 protein: CASSLSNSLNTEAFF; CDR3 DNA: TGTGCCAGCAGTTTGTCTAACAGCTTGAACACTGAAGCTTTCTTT
clone size: many; CDR3 length: 15; D gene: .; V gene: TRBV19; J gene: TRBJ1-1; CDR3 protein: CASTTQFGGGTEAFF; CDR3 DNA: TGTGCCAGTACCACCCAATTCGGCGGGGGGACTGAAGCTTTCTTT
clone size: .; CDR3 length: 14; D gene: .; V gene: TRBV2; J gene: TRBJ2-7; CDR3 protein: CAGATSSVAYEQYF; CDR3 DNA: TGTGCCGGAGCGACTAGTAGCGTCGCCTACGAGCAGTACTTC